This TCR beta chain was obtained from a study of blood T cell repertoires in COVID-19. CDR1 and CDR2 from the germline V gene are SGHRS and YFSETQ. The CDR3 length is 18 residues. J was trimmed by 2 bases and V by 3 bases; bases with no gene match: 9. Produced via immunoSEQ multiplex PCR; TCRdb's table is partial and in-frame only. The sample carries 65,000 to 100,000 clones, roughly 87% recorded once. The chain joins TRBV5-1 to TRBJ1-3, with 12 bases aligning to TRBD1. Material: peripheral blood. The source is a man aged 50 or older with acute or convalescent COVID-19. This CDR3 reads CASSWGTGGGRAGNTIYF. DNA of the CDR3: TGCGCCAGCAGCTGGGGGACAGGGGGCGGTCGAGCTGGAAACACCATATATTTT.